This passage covers 18 T cell receptor beta chains from one sample sequenced in a study of post-analysis software for immune sequencing data. General study points: TRBV5-6, TRBV5-1 and TRBV20-1 were among roughly five TRBV segments more frequent in patients than controls.

No antigen has been identified for these receptors. TCR beta libraries were prepared from cDNA with unique molecular identifiers. One entry per CDR3 protein results from TCRdb running MiXCR on the PCR reads. The data hold hundreds of thousands of distinct CDR3 sequences, with roughly 27% observed a single time. The sequenced material came from blood. These receptors were collected from a girl between 5 and 17 years old with multiple sclerosis.

The chain is built from TRBV10-3 and TRBJ1-1; 7 bases align to TRBD1. CDR1 and CDR2 from the germline V gene are ENHRY and SYGVKD. CDR3 length: 14 amino acids. The V and J ends lost 7 bases and 0 bases, in that order; junction bases with no gene match: 5. In DNA, the CDR3 is TGTGCCATCATGAGGGGGCCAATGAACACTGAAGCTTTCTTT. Encoded protein: CAIMRGPMNTEAFF.

The chain links TRBV25-1 to TRBJ1-5, with D perhaps matching TRBD1 (5 bases). V was clipped by 3 bases and J by 9 bases, with 15 bases between them. The CDR3 sequence is 14 residues long. Germline CDR1 MGHDK, CDR2 SYGVNS. DNA for the CDR3: TGTGCCAGCAGTGATCGTCGAGGGACCCGGCCCCAGCATTTT. Protein sequence: CASSDRRGTRPQHF.

This clonotype was seen a few times. This chain links TRBV20-1 with TRBJ2-6, with a weak D call TRBD1 (6 bases). The germline gives CDR1 DFQATT, CDR2 SNEGSKA (reference sequence). Trimming took 5 bases from V and 0 from J, leaving 11 bases between them. The CDR3 consists of 15 residues. The CDR3 DNA follows: TGCAGTGCTCTACAGGGTTCCTCTGGGGCCAACGTCCTGACTTTC. This translates into CSALQGSSGANVLTF.

The rearrangement links TRBV6-5 to TRBJ2-4; D is perhaps TRBD2 (6 bases). Per the germline V gene, CDR1 is MNHEY and CDR2 is SVGAGI. Trimming pared 0 bases from V and 4 bases from J, leaving 10 bases between. The CDR3 consists of 15 residues. The CDR3 is CASSYSNRGKNIQYF. The DNA of the CDR3 is TGTGCCAGCAGTTACTCGAATCGGGGGAAAAACATTCAGTACTTC.

This chain connects TRBV14 to TRBJ2-6; D may be TRBD2 (5 bases). This CDR3 region has 19 residues. Germline CDR1 is SGHDN and CDR2 is FVKESK. The germline V and J ends were trimmed by 0 bases and 0 bases, with 15 bases remaining between them. The CDR3 is CASSQDKRRLDSGANVLTF. The DNA for the CDR3 is TGTGCCAGCAGCCAAGATAAAAGGAGGTTAGACTCTGGGGCCAACGTCCTGACTTTC.

The rearrangement uses TRBV6-5 and TRBJ2-1, with 7 nucleotides matching TRBD2. J lost 5 bases, V lost 0 bases, and 7 bases had no gene match. This CDR3 region has 16 residues. Per germline, CDR1 MNHEY and CDR2 SVGAGI. Here the CDR3 DNA reads TGTGCCAGCAGTTACTCTTCTGGGGGGGGTAACAATGAGCAGTTCTTC. This translates into CASSYSSGGGNNEQFF.

The chain carries TRBV7-2 and TRBJ2-7; D is perhaps TRBD1 or TRBD2 (5 bases each). Germline V gives CDR1 SGHTA, CDR2 FQGNSA. V lost 5 bases to trimming and J lost 6 bases, with 14 bases between them. The CDR3 loop spans 13 amino acids. CDR3 sequence reads: CASSRDEVGEQYF. The CDR3 nucleotides are TGTGCCAGCAGCAGGGACGAGGTCGGCGAGCAGTACTTC.

V gene TRBV6-2 or TRBV6-3 combines with J gene TRBJ1-5; the D is unclear. Germline values: CDR1 MNHEY, CDR2 SVGEGT. Trimming removed 6 bases from V and 1 base from J, with 10 bases in between. CDR3 length: 14 residues. The CDR3 spells CASRLASSNQPQHF. CDR3 coding DNA: TGTGCCAGCAGGCTGGCTAGCAGCAATCAGCCCCAGCATTTT.

This rearrangement joins TRBV20-1 to TRBJ1-6; no clear D gene. Germline assignment: CDR1 DFQATT and CDR2 SNEGSKA (reference sequence). V was cut by 8 bases and J by 3 bases, with 17 bases left in between. The CDR3 extends over 15 amino acids. The CDR3 DNA is TGCAGTCCGTTGGCAGACGCCTACTATAATTCACCCCTCCACTTT. This codes for CSPLADAYYNSPLHF.

In this sample, this clonotype turned up a few times. The chain links TRBV6-4 to TRBJ1-2; 8 bases are shared with TRBD1. CDR3 size: 14 residues. Germline lookup yields CDR1 MRHNA and CDR2 SNTAGT. V lost 2 bases and J lost 6; bases outside the gene matches: 5. CDR3 sequence reads: CASSDGYRGDGYTF. CDR3 nucleotide sequence: TGTGCCAGCAGTGACGGTTACAGGGGGGATGGCTACACCTTC.

V and J are TRBV20-1 and TRBJ2-1; TRBD2 matches 9 bases. The CDR3 length is 15 residues. V was pared by 0 bases and J by 4 bases, with 4 bases of the junction left unmatched. Germline V gene lookup returns CDR1 DFQATT and CDR2 SNEGSKA (reference sequence). CDR3 amino acids: CSARDQRGVYNEQFF. The DNA for the CDR3 is TGCAGTGCTAGAGATCAGCGGGGGGTATACAATGAGCAGTTCTTC.

This clonotype was detected only a few times. The chain has TRBV20-1 and TRBJ2-7, with 11 bases matching TRBD2. Germline-derived CDR1 and CDR2 are DFQATT and SNEGSKA (reference sequence). V was clipped by 6 bases and J by 4 bases; unmatched bases: 11. The CDR3 runs to 15 residues. In nucleotides, the CDR3 is TGCAGTGCCCTCGACTCCGGGACTAGCGGTTACGAGCAGTACTTC. Amino acids: CSALDSGTSGYEQYF.

The J gene is TRBJ2-1, the V gene TRBV4-3; 10 positions match TRBD2. This CDR3 spans 15 amino acids. Germline CDR1 is LGHNA and CDR2 is YSLEER. The V and J ends lost 2 bases and 7 bases, in that order; junction bases with no gene match: 5. For the CDR3, the DNA is TGCGCCAGCAGCCAATTAGCGGGAGGTGCAAATGAGCAGTTCTTC. Its protein product is CASSQLAGGANEQFF.

This chain links TRBV4-3 with TRBJ1-5; D is possibly TRBD1 (6 bases). V lost 0 bases, J lost 7 bases, and 16 bases lay in between. Germline lookup yields CDR1 LGHNA and CDR2 YSLEER. This CDR3 contains 16 residues. CDR3 sequence (DNA): TGCGCCAGCAGCCAAGATATTGAACAGGGCGGGCAGCCCCAGCATTTT. As protein: CASSQDIEQGGQPQHF.

The chain joins TRBV20-1 to TRBJ1-5; D may be TRBD1 (6 bases). This CDR3 has 13 residues. The germline gives CDR1 DFQATT, CDR2 SNEGSKA (reference sequence). V lost 2 bases, J lost 3 bases, and 8 bases lay in between. In DNA, the CDR3 is TGCAGTGCTAGATCAGGGGACAATCAGCCCCAGCATTTT. Protein sequence: CSARSGDNQPQHF.

This clonotype was picked up a small number of times. This chain links TRBV28 with TRBJ2-7, with TRBD1 matching over 11 bases. Germline V CDR1 and CDR2: MDHEN, SYDVKM. This CDR3 has 14 amino acids. The V segment lost 8 bases and the J segment 2 bases; nucleotides outside the gene matches: 5. Here the CDR3 DNA reads TGTGCCAGCGAGGGACAGGGGGTTCCCTACGAGCAGTACTTC. This codes for CASEGQGVPYEQYF.

The J gene is TRBJ1-2, the V gene TRBV20-1, with unresolved D. Germline values: CDR1 DFQATT, CDR2 SNEGSKA (reference sequence). V was clipped by 6 bases and J by 6 bases, with 11 bases between them. The CDR3 has 11 residues. CDR3 nucleotides: TGCAGTGCCCCCAAGCGAAATGGCTACACCTTC. As protein: CSAPKRNGYTF.

The chain joins TRBV10-3 to TRBJ2-3; D not certain. From germline, CDR1 is ENHRY and CDR2 SYGVKD. The CDR3 spans 15 residues. The CDR3 region is CARKILPLGPDTQYF. The CDR3 bases are TGTGCAAGGAAGATCCTCCCTCTCGGGCCAGATACGCAGTATTTT.